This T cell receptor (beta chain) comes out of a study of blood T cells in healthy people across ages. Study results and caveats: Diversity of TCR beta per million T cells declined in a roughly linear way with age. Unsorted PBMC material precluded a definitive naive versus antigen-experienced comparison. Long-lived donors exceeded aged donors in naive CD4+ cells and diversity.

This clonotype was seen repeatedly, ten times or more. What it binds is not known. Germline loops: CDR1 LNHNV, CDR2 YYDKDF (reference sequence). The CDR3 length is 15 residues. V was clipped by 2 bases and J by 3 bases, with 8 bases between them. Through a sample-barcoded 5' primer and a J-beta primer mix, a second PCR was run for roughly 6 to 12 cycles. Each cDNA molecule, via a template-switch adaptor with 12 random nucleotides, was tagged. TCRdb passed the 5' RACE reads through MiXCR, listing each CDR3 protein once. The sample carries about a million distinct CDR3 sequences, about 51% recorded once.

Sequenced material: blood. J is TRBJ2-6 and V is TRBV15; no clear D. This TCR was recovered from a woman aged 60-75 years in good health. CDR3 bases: TGTGCCACCAGCAGACGGTCAGTTGGGGCCAACGTCCTGACTTTC. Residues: CATSRRSVGANVLTF.